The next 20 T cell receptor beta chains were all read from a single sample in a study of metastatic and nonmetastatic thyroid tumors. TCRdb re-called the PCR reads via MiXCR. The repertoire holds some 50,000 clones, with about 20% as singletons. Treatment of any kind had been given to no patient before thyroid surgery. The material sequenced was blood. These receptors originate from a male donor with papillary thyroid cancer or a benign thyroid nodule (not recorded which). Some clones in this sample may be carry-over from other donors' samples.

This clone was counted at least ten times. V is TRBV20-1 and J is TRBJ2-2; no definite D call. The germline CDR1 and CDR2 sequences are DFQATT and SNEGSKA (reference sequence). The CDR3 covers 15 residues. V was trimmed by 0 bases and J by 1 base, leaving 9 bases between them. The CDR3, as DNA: TGCAGTGCTAGAGATCTGGTGGGGAACACCGGGGAGCTGTTTTTT. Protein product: CSARDLVGNTGELFF.

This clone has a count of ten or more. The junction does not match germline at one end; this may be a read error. CDR3 sequence reads: CASSATGTGVSCEQYF. The CDR3 coding sequence is TGTGCCAGCAGCGCGACCGGGACAGGGGTCTCCTGCGAGCAGTACTTC. The chain has TRBV11-1 and TRBJ2-7; 10 positions match TRBD1. CDR3 length equals 16 residues. From germline, CDR1 is SGHAT and CDR2 FQDESV (reference sequence).

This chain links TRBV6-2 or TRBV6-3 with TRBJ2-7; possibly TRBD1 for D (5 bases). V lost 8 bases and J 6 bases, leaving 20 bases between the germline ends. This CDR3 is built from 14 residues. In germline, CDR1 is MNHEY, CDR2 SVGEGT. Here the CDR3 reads CASRTGTSTIEQYF. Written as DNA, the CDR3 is TGTGCCAGCCGCACAGGAACTTCTACGATCGAGCAGTACTTC.

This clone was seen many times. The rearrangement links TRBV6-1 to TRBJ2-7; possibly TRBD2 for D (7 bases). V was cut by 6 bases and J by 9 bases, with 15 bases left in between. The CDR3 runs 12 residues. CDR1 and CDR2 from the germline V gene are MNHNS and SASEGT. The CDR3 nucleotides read TGTGCCAGCAGGGGGGCGGGGGAGGGGCAGTACTTC. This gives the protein CASRGAGEGQYF.

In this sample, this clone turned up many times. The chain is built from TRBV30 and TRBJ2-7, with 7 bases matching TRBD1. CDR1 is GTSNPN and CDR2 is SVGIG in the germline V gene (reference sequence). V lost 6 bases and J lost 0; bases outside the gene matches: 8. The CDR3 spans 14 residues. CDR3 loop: CACTDRASSYEQYF. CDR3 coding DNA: TGTGCCTGCACTGACAGGGCCTCCTCCTACGAGCAGTACTTC.

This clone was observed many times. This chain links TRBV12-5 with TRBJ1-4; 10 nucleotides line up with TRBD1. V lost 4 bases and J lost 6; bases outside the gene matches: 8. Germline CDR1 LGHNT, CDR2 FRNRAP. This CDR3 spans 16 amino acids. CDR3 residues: CASGSALGQGYEKLFF. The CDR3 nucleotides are TGTGCTAGTGGTTCGGCTCTGGGACAGGGGTATGAAAAACTGTTTTTT.

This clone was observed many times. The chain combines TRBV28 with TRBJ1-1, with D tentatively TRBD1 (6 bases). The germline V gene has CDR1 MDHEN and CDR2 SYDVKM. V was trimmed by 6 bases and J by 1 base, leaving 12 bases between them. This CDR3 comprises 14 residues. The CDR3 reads CASRYRVGNTEAFF. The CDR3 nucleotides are TGTGCCAGCAGATACAGGGTTGGGAACACTGAAGCTTTCTTT.

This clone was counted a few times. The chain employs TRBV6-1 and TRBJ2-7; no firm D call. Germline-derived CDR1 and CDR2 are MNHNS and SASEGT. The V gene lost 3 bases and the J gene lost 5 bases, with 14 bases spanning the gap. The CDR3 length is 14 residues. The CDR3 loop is CASSDNGEVHEQYF. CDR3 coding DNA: TGTGCCAGCAGTGATAACGGTGAGGTCCACGAGCAGTACTTC.

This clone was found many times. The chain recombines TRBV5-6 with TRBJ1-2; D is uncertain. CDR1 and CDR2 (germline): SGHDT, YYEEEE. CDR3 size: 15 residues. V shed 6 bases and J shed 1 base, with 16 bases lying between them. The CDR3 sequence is CASTDYGQVNYGYTF. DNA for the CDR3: TGTGCCAGCACGGATTATGGTCAGGTTAACTATGGCTACACCTTC. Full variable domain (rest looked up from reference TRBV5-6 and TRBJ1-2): DAGVTQSPTHLIKTRGQQVTLRCSPKSGHDTVSWYQQALGQGPQFIFQYYEEEERQRGNFPDRFSGHQFPNYSSELNVNALLLGDSALYLCASTDYGQVNYGYTFGSGTRLTVV.

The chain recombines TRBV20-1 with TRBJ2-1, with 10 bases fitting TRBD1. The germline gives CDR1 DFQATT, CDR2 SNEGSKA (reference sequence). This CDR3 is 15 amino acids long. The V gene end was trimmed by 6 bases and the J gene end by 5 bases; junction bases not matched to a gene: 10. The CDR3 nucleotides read TGCAGTGCCCCGGGACGGGACAGGGGTAACAATGAGCAGTTCTTC. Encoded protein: CSAPGRDRGNNEQFF.

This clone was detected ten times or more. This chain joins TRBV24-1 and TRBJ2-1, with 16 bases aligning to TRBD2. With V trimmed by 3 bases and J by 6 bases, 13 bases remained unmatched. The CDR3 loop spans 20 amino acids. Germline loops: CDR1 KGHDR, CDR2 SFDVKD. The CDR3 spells CATSDETGTSGRAAVNEQFF. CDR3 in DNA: TGTGCCACCAGTGATGAGACCGGGACTAGCGGGAGGGCCGCGGTCAATGAGCAGTTCTTC.

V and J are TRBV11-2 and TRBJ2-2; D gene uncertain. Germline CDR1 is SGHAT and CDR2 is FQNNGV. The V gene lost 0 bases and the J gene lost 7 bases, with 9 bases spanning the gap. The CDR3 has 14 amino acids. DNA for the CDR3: TGTGCCAGCAGCTTAGATCTAACTGGCGGGGAGCTGTTTTTT. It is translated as CASSLDLTGGELFF.

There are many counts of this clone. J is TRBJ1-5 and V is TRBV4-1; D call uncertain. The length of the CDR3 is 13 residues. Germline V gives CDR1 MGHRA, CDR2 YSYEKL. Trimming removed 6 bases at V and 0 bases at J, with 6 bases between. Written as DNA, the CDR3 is TGCGCCAGCAGTCTATATAGCAATCAGCCCCAGCATTTT. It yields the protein CASSLYSNQPQHF.

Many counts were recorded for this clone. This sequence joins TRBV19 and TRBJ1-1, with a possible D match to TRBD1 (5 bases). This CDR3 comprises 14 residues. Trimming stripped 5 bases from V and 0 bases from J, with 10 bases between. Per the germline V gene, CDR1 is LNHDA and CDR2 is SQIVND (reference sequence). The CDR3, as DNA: TGTGCCAGTAGTTTGGGACCCATGAACACTGAAGCTTTCTTT. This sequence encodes CASSLGPMNTEAFF.

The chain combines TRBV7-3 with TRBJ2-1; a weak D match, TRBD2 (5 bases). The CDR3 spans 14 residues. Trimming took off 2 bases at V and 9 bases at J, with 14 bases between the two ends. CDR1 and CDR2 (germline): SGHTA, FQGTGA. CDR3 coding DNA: TGTGCCAGCAGCTTAGAGGTACTAGAAAGTGAGCAGTTCTTC. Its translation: CASSLEVLESEQFF.

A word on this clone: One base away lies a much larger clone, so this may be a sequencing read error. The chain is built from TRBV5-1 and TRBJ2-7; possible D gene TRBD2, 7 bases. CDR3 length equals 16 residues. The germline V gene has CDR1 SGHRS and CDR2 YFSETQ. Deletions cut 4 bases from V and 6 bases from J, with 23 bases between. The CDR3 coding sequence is TGCGCCAGCAGCCCCCTTGGGGGGGCAGGGCCGACCGAGCAGTACTTC. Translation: CASSPLGGAGPTEQYF.

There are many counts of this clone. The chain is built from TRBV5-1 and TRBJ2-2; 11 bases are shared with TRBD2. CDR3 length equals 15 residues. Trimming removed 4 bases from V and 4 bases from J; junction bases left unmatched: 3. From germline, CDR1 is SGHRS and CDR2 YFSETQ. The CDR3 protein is CASSAGLAGTGELFF. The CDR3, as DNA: TGCGCCAGCAGCGCAGGACTAGCGGGCACCGGGGAGCTGTTTTTT.

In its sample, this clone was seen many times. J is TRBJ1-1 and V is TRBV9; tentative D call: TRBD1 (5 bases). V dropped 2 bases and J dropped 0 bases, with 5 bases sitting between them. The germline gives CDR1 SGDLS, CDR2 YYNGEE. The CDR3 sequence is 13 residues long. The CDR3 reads CASSVTVNTEAFF. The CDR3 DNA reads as TGTGCCAGCAGCGTGACAGTGAACACTGAAGCTTTCTTT.

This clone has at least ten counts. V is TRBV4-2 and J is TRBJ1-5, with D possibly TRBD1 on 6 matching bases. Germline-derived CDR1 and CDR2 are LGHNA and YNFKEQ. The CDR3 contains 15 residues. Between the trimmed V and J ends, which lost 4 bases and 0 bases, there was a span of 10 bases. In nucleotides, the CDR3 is TGTGCCAGCAGCCTCAGGGGAGGTAGCAATCAGCCCCAGCATTTT. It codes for CASSLRGGSNQPQHF.

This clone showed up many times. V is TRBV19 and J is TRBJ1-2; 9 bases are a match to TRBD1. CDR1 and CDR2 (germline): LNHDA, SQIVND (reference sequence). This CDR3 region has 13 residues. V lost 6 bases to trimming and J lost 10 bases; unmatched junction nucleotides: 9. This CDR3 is CASRSGQGIDYTF. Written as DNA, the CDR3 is TGTGCCAGTAGATCGGGACAGGGAATAGACTACACCTTC.